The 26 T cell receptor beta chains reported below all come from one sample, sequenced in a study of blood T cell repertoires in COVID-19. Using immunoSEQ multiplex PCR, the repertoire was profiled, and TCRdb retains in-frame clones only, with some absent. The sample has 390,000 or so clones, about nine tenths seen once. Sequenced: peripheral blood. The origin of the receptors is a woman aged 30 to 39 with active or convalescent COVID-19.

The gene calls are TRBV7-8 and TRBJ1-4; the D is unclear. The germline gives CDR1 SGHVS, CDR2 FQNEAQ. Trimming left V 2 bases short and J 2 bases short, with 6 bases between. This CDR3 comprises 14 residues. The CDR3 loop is CASSLPFTNEKLFF. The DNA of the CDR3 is TGTGCCAGCAGCTTACCCTTTACTAATGAAAAACTGTTTTTT.

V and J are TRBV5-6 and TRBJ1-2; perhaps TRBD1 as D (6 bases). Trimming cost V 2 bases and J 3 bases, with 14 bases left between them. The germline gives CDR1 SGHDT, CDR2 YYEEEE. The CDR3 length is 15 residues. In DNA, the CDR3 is TGTGCCAGCAGCTTCACAGGGCGCCAGGACTATGGCTACACCTTC. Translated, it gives CASSFTGRQDYGYTF.

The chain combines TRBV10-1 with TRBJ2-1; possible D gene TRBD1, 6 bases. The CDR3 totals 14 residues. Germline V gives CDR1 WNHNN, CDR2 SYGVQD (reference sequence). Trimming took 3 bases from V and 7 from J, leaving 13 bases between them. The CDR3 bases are TGCGCCAGCAGTGATAAGTGGCAGGGGAATGAGCAGTTCTTC. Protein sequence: CASSDKWQGNEQFF.

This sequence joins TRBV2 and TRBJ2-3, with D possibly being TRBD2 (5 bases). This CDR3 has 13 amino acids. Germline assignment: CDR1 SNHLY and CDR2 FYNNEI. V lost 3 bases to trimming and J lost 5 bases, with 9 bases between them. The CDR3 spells CASSDKLGDTQYF. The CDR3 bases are TGTGCCAGCAGTGACAAACTAGGAGATACGCAGTATTTT.

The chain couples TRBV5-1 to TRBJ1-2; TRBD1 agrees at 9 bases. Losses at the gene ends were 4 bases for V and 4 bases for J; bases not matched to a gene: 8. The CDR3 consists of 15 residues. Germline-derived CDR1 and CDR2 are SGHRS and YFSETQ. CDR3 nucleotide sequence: TGCGCCAGCAGCGCGGGGACAGGGCTTCTCTATGGCTACACCTTC. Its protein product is CASSAGTGLLYGYTF.

In DNA, the CDR3 is TGTGCCAGCAGGGACAGGGAGAACACTGAAGCTTTCTTT. Translation: CASRDRENTEAFF. The chain employs TRBV11-3 and TRBJ1-1, with 8 nucleotides matching TRBD1. CDR1 and CDR2 from the germline V gene are SGHNT and YENEEA. J gave up 1 base and V 6 bases, and 1 base lay outside the gene matches. CDR3 length equals 13 residues.

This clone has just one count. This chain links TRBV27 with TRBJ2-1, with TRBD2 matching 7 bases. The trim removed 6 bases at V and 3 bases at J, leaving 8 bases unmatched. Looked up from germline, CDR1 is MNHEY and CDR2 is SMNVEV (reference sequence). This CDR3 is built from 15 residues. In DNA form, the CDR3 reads TGTGCCAGCAGCTACCCGCGGGGGAACTACAATGAGCAGTTCTTC. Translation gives CASSYPRGNYNEQFF.

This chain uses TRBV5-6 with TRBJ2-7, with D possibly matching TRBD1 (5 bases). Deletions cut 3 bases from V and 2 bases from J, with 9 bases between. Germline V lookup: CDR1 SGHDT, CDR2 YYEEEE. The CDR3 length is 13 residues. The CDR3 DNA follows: TGTGCCAGCAGCTGGGGCGGTCCCTACGAGCAGTACTTC. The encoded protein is CASSWGGPYEQYF.

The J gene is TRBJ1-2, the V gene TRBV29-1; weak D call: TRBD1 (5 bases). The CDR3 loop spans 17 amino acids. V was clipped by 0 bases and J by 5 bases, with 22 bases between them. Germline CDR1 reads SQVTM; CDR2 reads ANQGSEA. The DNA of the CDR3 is TGCAGCGTTGAAGAAGCAGGGATAGATAGTGCCCAATATGGCTACACCTTC. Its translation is CSVEEAGIDSAQYGYTF.

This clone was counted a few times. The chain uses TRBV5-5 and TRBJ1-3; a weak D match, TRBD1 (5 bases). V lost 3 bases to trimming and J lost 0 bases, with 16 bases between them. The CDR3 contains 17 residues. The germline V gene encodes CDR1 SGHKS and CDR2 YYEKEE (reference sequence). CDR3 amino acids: CASSWDPGLGSGNTIYF. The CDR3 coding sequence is TGTGCCAGCAGCTGGGATCCGGGACTCGGCTCTGGAAACACCATATATTTT.

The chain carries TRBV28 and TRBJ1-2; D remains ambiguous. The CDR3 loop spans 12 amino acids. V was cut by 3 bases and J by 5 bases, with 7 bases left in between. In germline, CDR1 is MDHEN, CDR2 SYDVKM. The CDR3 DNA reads TGTGCCAGCAGTTTCTTGCGGTATGGCTACACCTTC. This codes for CASSFLRYGYTF.

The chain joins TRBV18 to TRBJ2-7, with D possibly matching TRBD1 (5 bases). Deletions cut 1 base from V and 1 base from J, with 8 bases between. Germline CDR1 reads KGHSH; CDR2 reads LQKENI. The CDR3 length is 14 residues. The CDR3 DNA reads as TGTGCCAGCTCACCACAACAGGCATCCTACGAGCAGTACTTC. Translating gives CASSPQQASYEQYF. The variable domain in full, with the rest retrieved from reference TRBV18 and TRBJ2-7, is NAGVMQNPRHLVRRRGQEARLRCSPMKGHSHVYWYRQLPEEGLKFMVYLQKENIIDESGMPKERFSAEFPKEGPSILRIQQVVRGDSAAYFCASSPQQASYEQYFGPGTRLTVT.

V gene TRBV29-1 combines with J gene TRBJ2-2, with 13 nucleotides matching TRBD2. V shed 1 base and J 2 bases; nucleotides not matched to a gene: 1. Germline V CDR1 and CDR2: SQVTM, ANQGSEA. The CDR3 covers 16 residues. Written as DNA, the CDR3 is TGCAGCGTTGAAGGGACTAGCGGGGGTAACACCGGGGAGCTGTTTTTT. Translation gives CSVEGTSGGNTGELFF.

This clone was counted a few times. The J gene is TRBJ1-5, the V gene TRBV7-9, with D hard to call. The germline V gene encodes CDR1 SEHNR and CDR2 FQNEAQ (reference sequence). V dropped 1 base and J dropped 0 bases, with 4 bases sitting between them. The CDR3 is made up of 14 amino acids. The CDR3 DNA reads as TGTGCCAGCAGCTTAGGCGCTAGCAATCAGCCCCAGCATTTT. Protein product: CASSLGASNQPQHF. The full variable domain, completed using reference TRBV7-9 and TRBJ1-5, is DTGVSQNPRHKITKRGQNVTFRCDPISEHNRLYWYRQTLGQGPEFLTYFQNEAQLEKSRLLSDRFSAERPKGSFSTLEIQRTEQGDSAMYLCASSLGASNQPQHFGDGTRLSIL.

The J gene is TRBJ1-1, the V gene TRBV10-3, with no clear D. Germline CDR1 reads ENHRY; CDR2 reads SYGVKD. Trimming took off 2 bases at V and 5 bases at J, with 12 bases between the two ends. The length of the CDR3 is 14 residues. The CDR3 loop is CAISEVEGKTEAFF. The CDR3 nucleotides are TGTGCCATCAGTGAGGTAGAGGGAAAAACTGAAGCTTTCTTT.

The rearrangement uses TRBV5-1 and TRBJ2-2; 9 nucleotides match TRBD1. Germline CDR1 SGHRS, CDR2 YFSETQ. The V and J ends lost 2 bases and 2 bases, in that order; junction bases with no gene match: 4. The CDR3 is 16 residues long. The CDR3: CASSLTGGGNTGELFF. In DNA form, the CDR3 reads TGCGCCAGCAGCTTAACAGGGGGCGGCAACACCGGGGAGCTGTTTTTT.

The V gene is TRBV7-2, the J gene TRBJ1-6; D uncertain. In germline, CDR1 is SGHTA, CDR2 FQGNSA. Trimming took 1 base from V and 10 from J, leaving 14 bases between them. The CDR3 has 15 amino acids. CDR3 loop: CASSLELWAWSPLHF. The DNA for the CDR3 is TGTGCCAGCAGCTTAGAATTGTGGGCTTGGTCACCCCTCCACTTT.

In nucleotides, the CDR3 is TGTGCCAGCAGTTACCCCCAAAAAAATGAAAAACTGTTTTTT. This encodes CASSYPQKNEKLFF. The J gene is TRBJ1-4, the V gene TRBV6-2 or TRBV6-3; D gene uncertain. The CDR3 runs 14 residues. V was shortened by 2 bases and J by 5 bases, with 9 bases between the two germline ends. Germline V lookup: CDR1 MNHEY, CDR2 SVGEGT.

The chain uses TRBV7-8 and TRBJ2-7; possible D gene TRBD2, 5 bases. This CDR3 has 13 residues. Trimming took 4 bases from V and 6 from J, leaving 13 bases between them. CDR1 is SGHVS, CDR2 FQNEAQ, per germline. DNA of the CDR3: TGTGCCAGCAGCTCCCAAAATAGCGTCGAGCAGTACTTC. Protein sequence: CASSSQNSVEQYF.

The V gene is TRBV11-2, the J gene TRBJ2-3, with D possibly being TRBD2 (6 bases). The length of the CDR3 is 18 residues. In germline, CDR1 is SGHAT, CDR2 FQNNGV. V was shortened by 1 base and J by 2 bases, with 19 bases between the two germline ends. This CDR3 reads CASSLGFNVGRLTDTQYF. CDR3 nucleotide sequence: TGTGCCAGCAGCTTAGGGTTTAACGTCGGGAGACTCACAGATACGCAGTATTTT.

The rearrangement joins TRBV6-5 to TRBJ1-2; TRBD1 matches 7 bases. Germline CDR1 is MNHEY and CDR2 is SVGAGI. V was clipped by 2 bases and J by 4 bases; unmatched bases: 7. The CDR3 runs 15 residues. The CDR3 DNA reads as TGTGCCAGCAGTTACCCCGGAACAGGGGCCTATGGCTACACCTTC. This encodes CASSYPGTGAYGYTF.

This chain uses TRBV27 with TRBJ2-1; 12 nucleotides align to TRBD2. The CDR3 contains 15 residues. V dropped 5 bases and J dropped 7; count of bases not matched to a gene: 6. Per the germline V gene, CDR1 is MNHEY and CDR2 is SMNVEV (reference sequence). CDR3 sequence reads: CASSPTSGRPNEQFF. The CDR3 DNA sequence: TGTGCCAGCAGTCCGACTAGCGGGAGACCTAATGAGCAGTTCTTC.

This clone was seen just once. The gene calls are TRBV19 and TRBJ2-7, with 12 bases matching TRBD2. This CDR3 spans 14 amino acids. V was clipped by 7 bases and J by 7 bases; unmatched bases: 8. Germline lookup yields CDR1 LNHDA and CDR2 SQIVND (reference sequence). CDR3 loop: CASTKLAGGGEQYF. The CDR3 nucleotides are TGTGCCAGTACCAAACTAGCGGGAGGTGGGGAGCAGTACTTC. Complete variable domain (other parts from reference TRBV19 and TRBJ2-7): DGGITQSPKYLFRKEGQNVTLSCEQNLNHDAMYWYRQDPGQGLRLIYYSQIVNDFQKGDIAEGYSVSREKKESFPLTVTSAQKNPTAFYLCASTKLAGGGEQYFGPGTRLTVT.

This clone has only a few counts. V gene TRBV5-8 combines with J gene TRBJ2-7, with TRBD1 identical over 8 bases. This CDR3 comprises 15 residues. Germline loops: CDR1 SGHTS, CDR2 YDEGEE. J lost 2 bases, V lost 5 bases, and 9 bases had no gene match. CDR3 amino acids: CASRSTGDLTYEQYF. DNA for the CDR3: TGTGCCAGCAGATCGACAGGGGATTTAACCTACGAGCAGTACTTC. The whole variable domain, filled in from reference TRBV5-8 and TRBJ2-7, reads EAGVTQSPTHLIKTRGQQATLRCSPISGHTSVYWYQQALGLGLQFLLWYDEGEERNRGNFPPRFSGRQFPNYSSELNVNALELEDSALYLCASRSTGDLTYEQYFGPGTRLTVT.

Here the CDR3 DNA reads TGTGCCAGCAGCCTTAAGGGCTGGGGACACTCCTACGAGCAGTACTTC. It encodes CASSLKGWGHSYEQYF. The rearrangement joins TRBV14 to TRBJ2-7; D may be TRBD1 (6 bases). V was clipped by 4 bases and J by 0 bases, with 16 bases between them. Germline CDR1 reads SGHDN; CDR2 reads FVKESK. This CDR3 has 16 residues.

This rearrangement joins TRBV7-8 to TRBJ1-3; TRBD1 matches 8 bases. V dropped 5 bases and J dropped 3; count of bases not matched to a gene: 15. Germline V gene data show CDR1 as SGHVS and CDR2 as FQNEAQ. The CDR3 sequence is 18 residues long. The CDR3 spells CASSQGAAGGQGGNTIYF. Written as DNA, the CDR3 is TGTGCCAGCAGCCAGGGGGCGGCAGGGGGTCAGGGTGGAAACACCATATATTTT.